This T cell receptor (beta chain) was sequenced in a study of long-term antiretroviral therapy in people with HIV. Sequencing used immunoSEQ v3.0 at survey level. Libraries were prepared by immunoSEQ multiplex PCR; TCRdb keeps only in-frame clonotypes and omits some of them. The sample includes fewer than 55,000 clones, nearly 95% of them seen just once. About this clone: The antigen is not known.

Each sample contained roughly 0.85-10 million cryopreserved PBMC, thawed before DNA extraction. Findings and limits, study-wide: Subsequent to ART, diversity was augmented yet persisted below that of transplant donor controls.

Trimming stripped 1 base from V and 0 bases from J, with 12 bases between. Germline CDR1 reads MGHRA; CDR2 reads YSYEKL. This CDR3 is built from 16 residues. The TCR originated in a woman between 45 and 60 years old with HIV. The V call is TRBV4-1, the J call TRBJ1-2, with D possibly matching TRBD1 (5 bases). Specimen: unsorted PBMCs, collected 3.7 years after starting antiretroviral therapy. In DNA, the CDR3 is TGCGCCAGCAGCCAAGTAACGACAGCTCCTAACTATGGCTACACCTTC. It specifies CASSQVTTAPNYGYTF.